The clone carrying this TCR beta chain was seen a handful of times. Antigen specificity is unknown. TCRdb recomputed calls from the RT-PCR reads with MiXCR, one row per CDR3 protein. The sample records hundreds of thousands of distinct CDR3 sequences, around a sixth being singletons. This entry belongs to a study of response to subunit inactivated influenza vaccine. General observations from the study: Authors proposed each seasonal influenza vaccination draws in few new T cells.

The TCR was taken from a man between 50 and 59 years old who received an inactivated influenza vaccine. Sequences were derived from PBMCs from blood, sampled about 5 days after vaccination.

The CDR3 DNA reads TGTGCCAGCAGCCAACTTGGGACAGGGCTGAAGGAGACCCAGTACTTC. It translates to CASSQLGTGLKETQYF. The rearrangement joins TRBV7-2 to TRBJ2-5; TRBD1 matches at 9 bases. Germline V gives CDR1 SGHTA, CDR2 FQGNSA. The CDR3 is made up of 16 amino acids. The V segment lost 5 bases and the J segment 5 bases; nucleotides outside the gene matches: 12.